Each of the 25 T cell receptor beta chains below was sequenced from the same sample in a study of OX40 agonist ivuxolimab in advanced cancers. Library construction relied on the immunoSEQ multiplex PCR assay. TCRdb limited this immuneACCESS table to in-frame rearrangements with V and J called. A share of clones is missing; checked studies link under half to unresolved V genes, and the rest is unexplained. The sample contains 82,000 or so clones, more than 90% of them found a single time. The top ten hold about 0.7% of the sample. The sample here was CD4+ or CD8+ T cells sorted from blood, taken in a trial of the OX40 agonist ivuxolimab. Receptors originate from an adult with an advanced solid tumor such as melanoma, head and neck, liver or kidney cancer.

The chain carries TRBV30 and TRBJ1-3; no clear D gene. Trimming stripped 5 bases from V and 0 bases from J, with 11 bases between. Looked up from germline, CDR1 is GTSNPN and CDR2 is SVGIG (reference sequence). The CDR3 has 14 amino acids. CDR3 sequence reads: CAWGRVSSGNTIYF. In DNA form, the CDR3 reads TGTGCCTGGGGAAGGGTTAGCTCTGGAAACACCATATATTTT.

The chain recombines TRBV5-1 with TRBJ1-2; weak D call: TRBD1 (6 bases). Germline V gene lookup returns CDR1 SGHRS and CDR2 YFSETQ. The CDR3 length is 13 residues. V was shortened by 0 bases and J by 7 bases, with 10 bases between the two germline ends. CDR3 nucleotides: TGCGCCAGCAGCTTGGCAGGGGTTGGTGGCTACACCTTC. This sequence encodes CASSLAGVGGYTF.

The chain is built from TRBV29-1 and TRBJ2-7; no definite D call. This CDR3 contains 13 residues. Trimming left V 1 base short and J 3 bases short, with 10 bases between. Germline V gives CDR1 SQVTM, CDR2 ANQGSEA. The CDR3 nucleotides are TGCAGCGTTGAAGTGAGCAGACGCTACGAGCAGTACTTC. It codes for CSVEVSRRYEQYF.

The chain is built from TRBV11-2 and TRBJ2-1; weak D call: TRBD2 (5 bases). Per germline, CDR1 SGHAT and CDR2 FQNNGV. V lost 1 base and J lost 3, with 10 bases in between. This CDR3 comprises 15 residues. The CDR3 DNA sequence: TGTGCCAGCAGCTTAGTGGGAGTCTTCTACAATGAGCAGTTCTTC. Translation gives CASSLVGVFYNEQFF. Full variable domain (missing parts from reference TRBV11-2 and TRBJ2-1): EAGVAQSPRYKIIEKRQSVAFWCNPISGHATLYWYQQILGQGPKLLIQFQNNGVVDDSQLPKDRFSAERLKGVDSTLKIQPAKLEDSAVYLCASSLVGVFYNEQFFGPGTRLTVL.

The CDR3 loop is CASSVQTGPGELFF. The CDR3 nucleotides read TGTGCCAGCAGTGTCCAGACAGGACCCGGGGAGCTGTTTTTT. This rearrangement joins TRBV6-4 to TRBJ2-2, with D possibly matching TRBD1 (6 bases). Germline V gene sequence: CDR1 MRHNA, CDR2 SNTAGT. The ends were cut back, 4 bases at V and 6 bases at J, with 12 bases in the middle. This CDR3 comprises 14 residues.

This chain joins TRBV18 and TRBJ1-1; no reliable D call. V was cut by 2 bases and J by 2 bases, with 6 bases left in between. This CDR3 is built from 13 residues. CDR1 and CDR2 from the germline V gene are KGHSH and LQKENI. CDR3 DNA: TGTGCCAGCTCACCAACGGCAAACACTGAAGCTTTCTTT. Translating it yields CASSPTANTEAFF. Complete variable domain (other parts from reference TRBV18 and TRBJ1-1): NAGVMQNPRHLVRRRGQEARLRCSPMKGHSHVYWYRQLPEEGLKFMVYLQKENIIDESGMPKERFSAEFPKEGPSILRIQQVVRGDSAAYFCASSPTANTEAFFGQGTRLTVV.

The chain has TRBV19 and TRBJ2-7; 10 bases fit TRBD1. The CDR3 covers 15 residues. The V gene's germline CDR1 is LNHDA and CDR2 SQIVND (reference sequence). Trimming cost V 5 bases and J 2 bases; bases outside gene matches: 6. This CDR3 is CASSPRDRGPYEQYF. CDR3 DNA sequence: TGTGCCAGTAGTCCCCGGGACAGGGGACCCTACGAGCAGTACTTC.

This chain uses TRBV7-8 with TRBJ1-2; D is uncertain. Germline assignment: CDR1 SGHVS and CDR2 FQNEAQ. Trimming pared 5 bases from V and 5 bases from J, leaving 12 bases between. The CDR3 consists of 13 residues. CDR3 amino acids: CASSPDSKYGYTF. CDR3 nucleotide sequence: TGTGCCAGCAGCCCCGACTCCAAGTATGGCTACACCTTC.

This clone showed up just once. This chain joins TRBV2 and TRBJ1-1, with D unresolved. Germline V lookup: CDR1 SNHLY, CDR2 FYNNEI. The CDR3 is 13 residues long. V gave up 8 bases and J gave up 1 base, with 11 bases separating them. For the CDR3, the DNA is TGTGCCAGCGCAAAAGGACGGAACACTGAAGCTTTCTTT. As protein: CASAKGRNTEAFF.

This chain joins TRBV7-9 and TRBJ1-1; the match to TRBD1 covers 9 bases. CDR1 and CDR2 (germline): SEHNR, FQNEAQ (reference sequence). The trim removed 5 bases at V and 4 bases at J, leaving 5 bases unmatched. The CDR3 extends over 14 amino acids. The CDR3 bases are TGTGCCAGCAGCCCGGGACAGGGAAGCACTGAAGCTTTCTTT. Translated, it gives CASSPGQGSTEAFF. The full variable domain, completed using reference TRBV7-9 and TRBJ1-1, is DTGVSQNPRHKITKRGQNVTFRCDPISEHNRLYWYRQTLGQGPEFLTYFQNEAQLEKSRLLSDRFSAERPKGSFSTLEIQRTEQGDSAMYLCASSPGQGSTEAFFGQGTRLTVV.

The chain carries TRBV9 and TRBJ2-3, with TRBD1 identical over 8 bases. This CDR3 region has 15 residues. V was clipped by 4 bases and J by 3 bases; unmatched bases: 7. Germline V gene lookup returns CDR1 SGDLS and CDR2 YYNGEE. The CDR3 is CASSPTGQGTDTQYF. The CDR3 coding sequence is TGTGCCAGCAGCCCGACAGGACAGGGTACAGATACGCAGTATTTT.

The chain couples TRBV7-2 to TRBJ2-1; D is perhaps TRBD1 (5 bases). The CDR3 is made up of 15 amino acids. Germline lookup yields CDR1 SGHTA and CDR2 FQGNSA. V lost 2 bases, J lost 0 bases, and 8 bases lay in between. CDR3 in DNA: TGTGCCAGCAGCTTAACAGGCCGCTCCTACAATGAGCAGTTCTTC. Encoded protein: CASSLTGRSYNEQFF. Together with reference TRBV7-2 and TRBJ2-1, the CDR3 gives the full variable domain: GAGVSQSPSNKVTEKGKDVELRCDPISGHTALYWYRQSLGQGLEFLIYFQGNSAPDKSGLPSDRFSAERTGGSVSTLTIQRTQQEDSAVYLCASSLTGRSYNEQFFGPGTRLTVL.

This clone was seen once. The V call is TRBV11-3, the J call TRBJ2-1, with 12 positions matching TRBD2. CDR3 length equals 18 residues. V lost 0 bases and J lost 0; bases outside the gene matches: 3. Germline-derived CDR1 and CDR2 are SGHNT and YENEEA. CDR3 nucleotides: TGTGCCAGCAGCTTAGATCCTAGCGGGAGGGCCTCCTACAATGAGCAGTTCTTC. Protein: CASSLDPSGRASYNEQFF.

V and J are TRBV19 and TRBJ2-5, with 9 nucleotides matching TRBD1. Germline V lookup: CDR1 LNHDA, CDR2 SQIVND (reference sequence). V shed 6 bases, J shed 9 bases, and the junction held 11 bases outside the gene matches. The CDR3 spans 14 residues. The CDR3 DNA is TGTGCCAGTAGGCCGGGACAGGGTAGGGAGCCCCAGTACTTC. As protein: CASRPGQGREPQYF. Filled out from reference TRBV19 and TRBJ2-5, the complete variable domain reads DGGITQSPKYLFRKEGQNVTLSCEQNLNHDAMYWYRQDPGQGLRLIYYSQIVNDFQKGDIAEGYSVSREKKESFPLTVTSAQKNPTAFYLCASRPGQGREPQYFGPGTRLLVL.

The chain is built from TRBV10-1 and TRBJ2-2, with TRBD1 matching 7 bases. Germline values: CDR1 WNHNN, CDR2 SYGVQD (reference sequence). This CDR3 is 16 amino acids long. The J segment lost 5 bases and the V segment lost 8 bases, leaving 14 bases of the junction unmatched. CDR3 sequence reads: CASSNGDSLRTGELFF. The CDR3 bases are TGCGCCAGCTCGAACGGGGACAGTTTGAGGACCGGGGAGCTGTTTTTT.

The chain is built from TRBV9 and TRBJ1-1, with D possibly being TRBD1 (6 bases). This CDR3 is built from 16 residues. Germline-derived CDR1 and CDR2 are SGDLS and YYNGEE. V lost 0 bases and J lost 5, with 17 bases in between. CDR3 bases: TGTGCCAGCAGCGTAGATGAGGGGGGAAGGTGGACTGAAGCTTTCTTT. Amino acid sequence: CASSVDEGGRWTEAFF.

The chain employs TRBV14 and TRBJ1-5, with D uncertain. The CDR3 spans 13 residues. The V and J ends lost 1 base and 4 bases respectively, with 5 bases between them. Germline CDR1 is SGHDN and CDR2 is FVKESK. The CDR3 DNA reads TGTGCCAGCAGCCAAGCCCAGAATCAGCCCCAGCATTTT. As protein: CASSQAQNQPQHF.

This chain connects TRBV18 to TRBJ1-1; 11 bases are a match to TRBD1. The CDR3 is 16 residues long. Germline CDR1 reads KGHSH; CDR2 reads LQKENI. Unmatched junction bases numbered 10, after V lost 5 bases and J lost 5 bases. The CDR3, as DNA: TGTGCCAGCTCATTCGGACAGGGGGCGAGGTTGACTGAAGCTTTCTTT. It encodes CASSFGQGARLTEAFF.

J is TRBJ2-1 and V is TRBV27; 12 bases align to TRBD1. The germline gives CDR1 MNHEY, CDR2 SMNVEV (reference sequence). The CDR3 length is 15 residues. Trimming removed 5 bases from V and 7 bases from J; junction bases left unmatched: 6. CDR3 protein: CASSRDRGLQNEQFF. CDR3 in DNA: TGTGCCAGCAGTCGGGACAGGGGGCTTCAAAATGAGCAGTTCTTC.

The CDR3 region is CASSPRTGGMVNEQFF. DNA for the CDR3: TGTGCCAGTAGTCCCCGGACAGGGGGCATGGTAAATGAGCAGTTCTTC. This chain connects TRBV19 to TRBJ2-1, with 11 bases that match TRBD1. Trimming removed 5 bases from V and 7 bases from J; junction bases left unmatched: 10. The CDR3 covers 16 residues. Germline V lookup: CDR1 LNHDA, CDR2 SQIVND (reference sequence).

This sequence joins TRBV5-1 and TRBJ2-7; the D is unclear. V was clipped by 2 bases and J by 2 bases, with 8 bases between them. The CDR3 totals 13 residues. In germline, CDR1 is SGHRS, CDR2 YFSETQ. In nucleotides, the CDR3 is TGCGCCAGCAGCTTCGGAGCCACCTACGAGCAGTACTTC. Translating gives CASSFGATYEQYF.

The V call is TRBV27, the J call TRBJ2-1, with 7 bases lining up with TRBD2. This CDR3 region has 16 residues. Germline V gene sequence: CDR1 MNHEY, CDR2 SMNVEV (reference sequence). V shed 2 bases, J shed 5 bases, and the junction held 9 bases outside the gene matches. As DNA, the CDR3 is TGTGCCAGCAGTTTAATTCTCCTAGCGGAACACAATGAGCAGTTCTTC. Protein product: CASSLILLAEHNEQFF.

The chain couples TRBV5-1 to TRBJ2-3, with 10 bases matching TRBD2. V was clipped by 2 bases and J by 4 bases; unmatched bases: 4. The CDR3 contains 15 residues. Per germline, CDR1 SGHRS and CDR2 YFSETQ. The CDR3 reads CASSFSSGGADTQYF. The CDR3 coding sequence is TGCGCCAGCAGCTTCTCTAGCGGGGGAGCAGATACGCAGTATTTT.

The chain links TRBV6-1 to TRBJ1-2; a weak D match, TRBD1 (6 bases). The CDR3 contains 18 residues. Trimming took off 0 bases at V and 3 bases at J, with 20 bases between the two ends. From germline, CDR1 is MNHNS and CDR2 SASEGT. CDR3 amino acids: CASSEAWRANREYYGYTF. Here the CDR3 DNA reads TGTGCCAGCAGTGAAGCGTGGAGGGCGAACAGGGAATACTATGGCTACACCTTC.

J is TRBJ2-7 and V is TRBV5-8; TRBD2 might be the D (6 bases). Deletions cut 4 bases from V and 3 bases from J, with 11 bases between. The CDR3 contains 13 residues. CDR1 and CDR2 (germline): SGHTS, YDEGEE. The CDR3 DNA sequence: TGTGCCAGCAGCCTGGGCGGGAACTACGAGCAGTACTTC. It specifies CASSLGGNYEQYF.